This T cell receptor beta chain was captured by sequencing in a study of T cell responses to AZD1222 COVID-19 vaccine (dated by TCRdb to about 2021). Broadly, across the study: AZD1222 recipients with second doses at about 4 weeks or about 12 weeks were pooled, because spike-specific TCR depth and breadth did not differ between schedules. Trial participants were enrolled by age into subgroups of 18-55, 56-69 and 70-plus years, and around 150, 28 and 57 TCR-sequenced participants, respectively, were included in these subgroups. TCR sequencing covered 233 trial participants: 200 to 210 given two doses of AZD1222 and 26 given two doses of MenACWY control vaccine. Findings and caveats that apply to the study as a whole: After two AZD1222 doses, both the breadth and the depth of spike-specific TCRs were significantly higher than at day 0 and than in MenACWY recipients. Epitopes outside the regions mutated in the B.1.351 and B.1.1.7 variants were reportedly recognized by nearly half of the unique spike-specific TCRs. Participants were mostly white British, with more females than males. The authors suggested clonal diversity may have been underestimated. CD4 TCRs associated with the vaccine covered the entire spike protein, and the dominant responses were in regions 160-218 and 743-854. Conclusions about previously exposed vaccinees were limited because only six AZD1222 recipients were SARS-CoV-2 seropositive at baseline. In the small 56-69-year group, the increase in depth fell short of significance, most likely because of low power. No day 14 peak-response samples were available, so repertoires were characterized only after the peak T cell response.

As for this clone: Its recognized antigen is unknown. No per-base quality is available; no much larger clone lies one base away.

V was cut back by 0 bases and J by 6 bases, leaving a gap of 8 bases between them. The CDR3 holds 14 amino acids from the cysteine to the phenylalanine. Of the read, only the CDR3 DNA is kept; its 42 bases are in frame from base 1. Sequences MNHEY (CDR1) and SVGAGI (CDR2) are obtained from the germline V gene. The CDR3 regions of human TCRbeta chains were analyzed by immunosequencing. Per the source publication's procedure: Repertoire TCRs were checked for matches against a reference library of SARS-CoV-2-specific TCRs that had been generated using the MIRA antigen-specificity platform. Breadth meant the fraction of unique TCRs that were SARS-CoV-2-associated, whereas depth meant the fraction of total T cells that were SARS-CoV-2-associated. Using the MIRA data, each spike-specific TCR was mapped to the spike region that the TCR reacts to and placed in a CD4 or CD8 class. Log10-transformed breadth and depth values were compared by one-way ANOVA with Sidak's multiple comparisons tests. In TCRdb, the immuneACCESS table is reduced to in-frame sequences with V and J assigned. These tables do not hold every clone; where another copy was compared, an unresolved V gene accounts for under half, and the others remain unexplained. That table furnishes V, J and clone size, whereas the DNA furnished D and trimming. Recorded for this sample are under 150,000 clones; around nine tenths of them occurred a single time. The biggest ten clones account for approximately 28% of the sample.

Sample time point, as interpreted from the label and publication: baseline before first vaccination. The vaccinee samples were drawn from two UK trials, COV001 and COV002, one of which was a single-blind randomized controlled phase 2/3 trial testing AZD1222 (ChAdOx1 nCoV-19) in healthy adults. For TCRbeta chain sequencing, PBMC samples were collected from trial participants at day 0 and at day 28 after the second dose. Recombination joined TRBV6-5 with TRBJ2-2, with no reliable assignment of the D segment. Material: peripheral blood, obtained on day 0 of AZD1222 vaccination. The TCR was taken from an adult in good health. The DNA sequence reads TGTGCCAGCAGTTACTCGATGTCGGCCGGGGAGCTGTTTTTT. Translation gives CASSYSMSAGELFF.